This entry is about one T cell receptor beta chain. Its antigen is unknown. CDR1 SNHLY and CDR2 FYNNEI come from the germline V gene. The length of the CDR3 is 19 residues. Trimming took 3 bases from V and 3 from J; bases not matched to a gene: 15. This sample was included in a study of beta chain features in type 1 diabetes. Study-level points and caveats: All four CD4+ subsets of Type 1 diabetes patients contained TCRB CDR3s that were moderately but significantly shorter. A greater similarity of naive, central memory and Treg TCRB repertoires was seen among patients than among healthy donors. For type 1 diabetes patients, VDJ junctions showed fewer insertions and more deletions.

Reverse transcribing all isolated RNA meant expressed TCRB transcripts were sequenced. Read counts averaged about 3.57 million for samples of naive, central memory and regulatory T cells. Generated by immunoSEQ multiplex PCR, the TCRdb table keeps only in-frame clones and is missing some. This table holds 860,000 or so clones, about a sixth found once. The gene calls are TRBV2 and TRBJ2-3, with 10 bases fitting TRBD2. The TCR was taken from a woman aged 18-29 years in good health. Input material: naive CD4+ T cells from blood. In nucleotides, the CDR3 is TGTGCCAGCAGTGACTCTCTTGACGCTAGCGGGAGTTGGACAGATACGCAGTATTTT. Protein: CASSDSLDASGSWTDTQYF.